A single sample gave rise to the 9 T cell receptor beta chains below, sequenced in a study of type 1 regulatory T cells. TCRdb ran MiXCR on the reads and lists one entry per CDR3 protein. In the table there are about 42,000 distinct CDR3 sequences, 10% to 15% of which are singletons. No antigen has been assigned to these receptors. The sample comprised cultured non-Tr1 T cells, either the whole culture or a sorted T cell fraction (not recorded which). These receptors were obtained from a human donor in good health.

The chain uses TRBV7-2 and TRBJ2-3; D unclear. This CDR3 comprises 15 residues. The germline gives CDR1 SGHTA, CDR2 FQGNSA. V was clipped by 6 bases and J by 2 bases, with 15 bases between them. The CDR3 nucleotides are TGTGCCAGCAGGCGTACCCTAATTTCCACAGATACGCAGTATTTT. Translated, it gives CASRRTLISTDTQYF.

This clonotype was observed at least ten times. This chain uses TRBV15 with TRBJ2-1, with D hard to call. The length of the CDR3 is 16 residues. CDR1 and CDR2 (germline): LNHNV, YYDKDF (reference sequence). With 6 bases removed from V and 1 base from J, the gap between germline ends came to 16 bases. The CDR3 DNA is TGTGCCACCAGACGAGATTTAGGGTCTTCCTACAATGAGCAGTTCTTC. Residues: CATRRDLGSSYNEQFF.

Many counts were recorded for this clonotype. The chain combines TRBV12-3 or TRBV12-4 with TRBJ2-1; D not certain. This CDR3 comprises 14 residues. Trimming pared 3 bases from V and 0 bases from J, leaving 6 bases between. CDR3: CASSLSSSYNEQFF. The CDR3 DNA is TGTGCCAGCAGTTTGTCCAGCTCCTACAATGAGCAGTTCTTC.

This clonotype has ten or more counts. V and J are TRBV4-1 and TRBJ1-2; 7 bases line up with TRBD1. CDR1 MGHRA and CDR2 YSYEKL come from the germline V gene. The length of the CDR3 is 16 residues. The V gene end was trimmed by 1 base and the J gene end by 2 bases; junction bases not matched to a gene: 7. The DNA for the CDR3 is TGCGCCAGCAGCCAAGTCGGGGGACAGACCAACTATGGCTACACCTTC. Its protein product is CASSQVGGQTNYGYTF.

The V gene is TRBV6-5, the J gene TRBJ2-1, with 7 bases lining up with TRBD1. V lost 3 bases, J lost 7 bases, and 9 bases stayed unmatched. CDR3 length: 15 amino acids. CDR1 is MNHEY, CDR2 SVGAGI, per germline. Here the CDR3 DNA reads TGTGCCAGCAGTTATTCAGGGGGAGCCAATAATGAGCAGTTCTTC. Its protein is CASSYSGGANNEQFF.

This clonotype was observed a handful of times. The genes are TRBV29-1 and TRBJ2-4, with D perhaps TRBD1 or TRBD2 (5 bases each). Germline V gene sequence: CDR1 SQVTM, CDR2 ANQGSEA. This CDR3 is 13 amino acids long. The V end lost 1 base, the J end lost 7 bases, and 11 bases lay between the germline ends. CDR3 amino acids: CSVEGDGVNIQYF. The CDR3 DNA sequence: TGCAGCGTTGAAGGGGACGGGGTCAACATTCAGTACTTC.

The table lists this clonotype with a few counts. This rearrangement joins TRBV20-1 to TRBJ2-5; the D is unclear. This CDR3 has 11 amino acids. Per germline, CDR1 DFQATT and CDR2 SNEGSKA (reference sequence). The V end lost 4 bases, the J end lost 5 bases, and 8 bases lay between the germline ends. The CDR3 DNA reads as TGCAGTGCTACTCATGGCGAGACCCAGTACTTC. Its translation: CSATHGETQYF.

This clonotype was recorded at least ten times. This chain joins TRBV7-3 and TRBJ2-5; TRBD1 agrees at 8 bases. The CDR3 has 17 residues. J gave up 3 bases and V 1 base, and 10 bases lay outside the gene matches. The germline V gene has CDR1 SGHTA and CDR2 FQGTGA. The CDR3 DNA reads as TGTGCCAGCAGCTTAAGGGGGGCAGGGGGCCCCGAAGAGACCCAGTACTTC. This translates into CASSLRGAGGPEETQYF.

In this sample, this clonotype turned up many times. V is TRBV7-2 and J is TRBJ1-5; D is unresolved. Trimming cost V 2 bases and J 3 bases, with 8 bases left between them. Germline loops: CDR1 SGHTA, CDR2 FQGNSA. The CDR3 covers 14 residues. This CDR3 reads CASSLNGVNQPQHF. For the CDR3, the DNA is TGTGCCAGCAGCTTAAACGGGGTCAATCAGCCCCAGCATTTT.